One sample yielded the 7 T cell receptor beta chains listed below, sequenced in a study of CD8 T cells in Susac syndrome. Reverse transcription of about 0.45 to 1 ug RNA was carried out with random hexamers. TCRdb fed the immunoSEQ multiplex PCR reads into MiXCR, producing one record per CDR3 protein. Of about 250,000 distinct CDR3 sequences in the sample, approximately 92% are singletons; the top ten hold about 0.07%. The material sequenced was CD4+ T cells from PBMCs. Every receptor here comes from a human donor with multiple sclerosis.

The rearrangement links TRBV4-2 to TRBJ2-1, with D hard to call. This CDR3 is built from 16 residues. V gave up 0 bases and J gave up 2 bases, with 11 bases separating them. In germline, CDR1 is LGHNA, CDR2 YNFKEQ. Here the CDR3 DNA reads TGTGCCAGCAGCCAAGAAAAGGAACGACCCTACAATGAGCAGTTCTTC. Protein product: CASSQEKERPYNEQFF.

The V gene is TRBV7-9, the J gene TRBJ2-2; 7 bases are a match to TRBD1. The CDR3 has 18 residues. V shed 6 bases and J 0 bases; nucleotides not matched to a gene: 13. Germline lookup yields CDR1 SEHNR and CDR2 FQNEAQ (reference sequence). This CDR3 reads CASRSKSGQGANTGELFF. The CDR3, as DNA: TGTGCCAGCAGATCTAAATCGGGGCAGGGGGCGAACACCGGGGAGCTGTTTTTT.

The chain's CDR3 is CAWSADRGDGQPQHF. CDR3 coding DNA: TGTGCCTGGAGTGCCGACAGGGGGGATGGTCAGCCCCAGCATTTT. This sequence joins TRBV30 and TRBJ1-5; TRBD1 matches 9 bases. This CDR3 is built from 15 residues. After removal of 1 base from V and 6 bases from J, the junction contained 7 bases not matched to a gene. The germline V gene encodes CDR1 GTSNPN and CDR2 SVGIG (reference sequence). The whole variable domain, remainder taken from reference TRBV30 and TRBJ1-5, is SQTIHQWPATLVQPVGSPLSLECTVEGTSNPNLYWYRQAAGRGLQLLFYSVGIGQISSEVPQNLSASRPQDRQFILSSKKLLLSDSGFYLCAWSADRGDGQPQHFGDGTRLSIL.

This clonotype appeared once. This sequence joins TRBV5-1 and TRBJ2-2, with D possibly being TRBD2 (5 bases). Trimming left V 7 bases short and J 7 bases short, with 20 bases between. The CDR3 length is 15 residues. Germline CDR1 SGHRS, CDR2 YFSETQ. CDR3 sequence (DNA): TGCGCCAGCGCCCCCTTGAGAGGGCTCGGCGGGGAGCTGTTTTTT. It yields the protein CASAPLRGLGGELFF.

The chain recombines TRBV12-3 or TRBV12-4 with TRBJ2-5; 7 bases align to TRBD1. The CDR3 extends over 13 amino acids. V trimming: 7 bases; J trimming: 5 bases; junction bases outside the gene matches: 7. The CDR3 nucleotides are TGTGCCAGCAATTACAGGGGATCCGAGACCCAGTACTTC. Translation: CASNYRGSETQYF.

The rearrangement joins TRBV12-1 to TRBJ2-7; the tabulated D call, TRBD2, remains unverified against the DNA. TRBV12-1 represents a pseudogene. This CDR3 region has 16 residues. CDR3 DNA sequence: TGTGCTCCAGTCCCCAAGACTAGCGGGAACACCTACGAGCAGTACGTC. Its protein product is CAPVPKTSGNTYEQYV.

This chain connects TRBV30 to TRBJ2-1, with 12 bases lining up with TRBD1. J gave up 9 bases and V 1 base, and 7 bases lay outside the gene matches. CDR1 is GTSNPN, CDR2 SVGIG, per germline (reference sequence). The CDR3 has 15 amino acids. Written as DNA, the CDR3 is TGTGCCTGGAGTGGACACGGGACAGGGGGCAGTGAGCAGTTCTTC. Amino acids: CAWSGHGTGGSEQFF.